This T cell receptor beta chain was sequenced during a study of T-cell reconstitution after alpha-beta-depleted transplantation in children. General study points: The origin of high day-60 TCRbeta diversity in some patients lay in surviving recipient T cells and thymic progenitors. A year post-transplant, T-cell counts and diversity derived mostly from newly produced T cells. Expanded graft clones, several hundred of them, were reportedly the source of alpha-beta T cells about two months after transplant.

The CDR3 runs 15 residues. From germline, CDR1 is MNHEY and CDR2 SMNVEV (reference sequence). V dropped 0 bases and J dropped 5 bases, with 14 bases sitting between them. A library of TCRbeta sequences, prepared with unique molecular identifiers, was generated. TCRdb re-called the PCR reads through MiXCR, storing one row per CDR3 protein. The table has 250,000 to 400,000 distinct CDR3 sequences, over 20% seen once. Only a few counts were recorded for this clonotype. Its antigen is as yet unknown. The material was PBMCs, mostly from graft donor cells, obtained 180 days after TCRalphabeta/CD19-depleted stem cell transplant. The chain combines TRBV27 with TRBJ2-7; D might be TRBD1 (5 bases). The clonotype comes from a male patient younger than 18 who had a stem cell transplant for acute lymphoblastic leukemia, so the T cells may come from the graft donor. CDR3 DNA sequence: TGTGCCAGCAGTTTATCGAGTGCAGGGATGGACGAGCAGTACTTC. It is translated as CASSLSSAGMDEQYF.